This T cell receptor (beta chain) was identified in a study of cytomegalovirus exposure and HLA in healthy donors. Findings of the study overall: Relative to the roughly 690-donor mean, N-insertions were reportedly fewer in an Asian-associated ancestry cluster in a later analysis.

V was clipped by 1 base and J by 5 bases, with 8 bases between them. The CDR3 is 13 amino acids. The germline V gene encodes CDR1 SGHAT and CDR2 FQNNGV. Remarks on this clone: Antigen specificity is unknown.

PCR used 60 Vbeta primers and 13 Jbeta primers. Produced via immunoSEQ multiplex PCR; TCRdb's table is partial and in-frame only. This sample contains some 120,000 clones. This TCR came from a young man in good health and CMV-seronegative. Input material: PBMCs. The V and J genes are TRBV11-2 and TRBJ1-1; D is unresolved. The chain's CDR3 is CASSLGGWTEAFF. The CDR3 DNA reads as TGTGCCAGCAGCTTAGGTGGCTGGACTGAAGCTTTCTTT.